This T cell receptor beta chain was obtained from a study of T cell repertoires and Cas9 in healthy adults. Background on the study: CD4 and CD8 compartments: SpCas9-reactive T cells profiled for potency, cytotoxicity, lineage. Findings of the study overall: In vitro, SpCas9-reactive Tregs were reported to curb effector T cell proliferation and function.

A remark on this clone: What it binds is unknown.

This CDR3 has 14 residues. CDR1 and CDR2 (germline): MDHEN, SYDVKM. The V end was cut by 8 bases, the J end by 1 base, with 14 bases between. Profiling relied on immunoSEQ multiplex PCR, and the TCRdb table lists in-frame clones only, not all of them. The sample has more than 12,000 clones, around 86% seen once. The sample comprised Tregs (CD4+, CD25+, CD127-, CD137-, CD154-) from PBMCs; culture status not recorded. The chain links TRBV28 to TRBJ1-1, with D unresolved. This TCR derives from a human donor in good health. As DNA, the CDR3 is TGTGCCAGCCACCGTATGGTGGAGAACACTGAAGCTTTCTTT. Translation gives CASHRMVENTEAFF.